The 21 T cell receptor beta chains below were found in one sample sequenced in a study of blood T cell repertoires in COVID-19. Only in-frame clones appear in the TCRdb table, and some are missing; sequencing was by immunoSEQ multiplex PCR. The sample lists 150,000 to 180,000 clones, roughly 80% occurring once. Sequenced sample: peripheral blood. These receptors were obtained from a woman aged 55-70 years with acute or convalescent COVID-19.

This chain links TRBV7-9 with TRBJ1-6; 7 positions agree with TRBD1. CDR1 is SEHNR, CDR2 FQNEAQ, per germline (reference sequence). CDR3 length: 15 amino acids. Trimming at V came to 4 bases and at J to 2 bases, leaving 2 bases not matched to a gene. CDR3 DNA: TGTGCCAGCAGCTCGCAGGGGGCCTATAATTCACCCCTCCACTTT. It codes for CASSSQGAYNSPLHF.

V gene TRBV20-1 combines with J gene TRBJ1-1; 8 nucleotides agree with TRBD1. Germline CDR1 DFQATT, CDR2 SNEGSKA (reference sequence). V gave up 6 bases and J gave up 7 bases; unmatched junction bases: 4. The CDR3 is 11 residues long. CDR3 protein: CSAQGQVEAFF. DNA for the CDR3: TGCAGTGCCCAGGGACAGGTTGAAGCTTTCTTT.

The chain is built from TRBV18 and TRBJ1-2; possible D gene TRBD1, 6 bases. CDR1 KGHSH and CDR2 LQKENI come from the germline V gene. Trimming pared 0 bases from V and 3 bases from J, leaving 8 bases between. This CDR3 has 14 residues. CDR3 bases: TGTGCCAGCTCACCACCAGGGGGGGACTATGGCTACACCTTC. It yields the protein CASSPPGGDYGYTF.

This clone was seen only a few times. The chain employs TRBV4-2 and TRBJ1-1, with 8 bases that match TRBD1. The J segment lost 1 base and the V segment lost 2 bases, leaving 3 bases of the junction unmatched. Germline V gene data show CDR1 as LGHNA and CDR2 as YNFKEQ. The CDR3 sequence is 15 residues long. The CDR3: CASSQQQGENTEAFF. The CDR3 coding sequence is TGTGCCAGCAGCCAACAACAGGGGGAGAACACTGAAGCTTTCTTT.

The chain joins TRBV7-8 to TRBJ1-5; the match to TRBD1 covers 9 bases. Germline CDR1 and CDR2: SGHVS and FQNEAQ. This CDR3 spans 15 amino acids. J was trimmed by 4 bases and V by 4 bases; bases with no gene match: 5. The CDR3 region has the DNA TGTGCCAGCAGCTCGGGGACAGGGAGGAATCAGCCCCAGCATTTT. It codes for CASSSGTGRNQPQHF.

This chain links TRBV4-1 with TRBJ1-4; TRBD1 matches 8 bases. The germline V gene has CDR1 MGHRA and CDR2 YSYEKL. The length of the CDR3 is 16 residues. V was clipped by 0 bases and J by 2 bases; unmatched bases: 2. The chain's CDR3 is CASSQDDRGTNEKLFF. CDR3 sequence (DNA): TGCGCCAGCAGCCAAGATGACAGGGGTACTAATGAAAAACTGTTTTTT.

This sequence joins TRBV6-1 and TRBJ1-4, with TRBD1 matching 8 bases. The CDR3 length is 16 residues. The germline V gene has CDR1 MNHNS and CDR2 SASEGT. V gave up 1 base and J gave up 5 bases; unmatched junction bases: 6. In nucleotides, the CDR3 is TGTGCCAGCAGTGAAGTTCGGGACAGGCGAAATGAAAAACTGTTTTTT. It specifies CASSEVRDRRNEKLFF.

The V call is TRBV18, the J call TRBJ2-1; 8 bases agree with TRBD2. J gave up 2 bases and V 2 bases, and 8 bases lay outside the gene matches. This CDR3 has 17 amino acids. Germline V gene sequence: CDR1 KGHSH, CDR2 LQKENI. The CDR3 loop reads CASSPRGGGYAYNEQFF. The CDR3 DNA is TGTGCCAGCTCACCAAGAGGCGGGGGGTACGCCTACAATGAGCAGTTCTTC.

This chain links TRBV30 with TRBJ1-1, with 7 nucleotides matching TRBD1. The ends lost 2 bases at V and 5 bases at J; junction bases unmatched: 8. CDR1 is GTSNPN, CDR2 SVGIG, per germline (reference sequence). This CDR3 is built from 14 residues. CDR3 sequence: CAWSSLTGATEAFF. Written as DNA, the CDR3 is TGTGCCTGGAGTTCACTAACAGGGGCTACTGAAGCTTTCTTT.

This chain joins TRBV3-1 (or the pseudogene TRBV3-2) and TRBJ1-4; D perhaps matches TRBD1 (5 bases). Looked up from germline, CDR1 is LGHDT and CDR2 is YNNKEL (reference sequence). The length of the CDR3 is 15 residues. Trimming left V 2 bases short and J 8 bases short, with 15 bases between. The CDR3 DNA is TGTGCCAGCAGCCAATCCCAGGGACTGAAGGAAAAACTGTTTTTT. It yields the protein CASSQSQGLKEKLFF.

The chain carries TRBV29-1 and TRBJ1-2, with no clear D. Germline CDR1 reads SQVTM; CDR2 reads ANQGSEA. The CDR3 covers 13 residues. Trimming cost V 3 bases and J 5 bases, with 13 bases left between them. In DNA, the CDR3 is TGCAGCGTTGATCCCCCGTCCTCTTATGGCTACACCTTC. Translated, it gives CSVDPPSSYGYTF. Complete variable domain (other parts from reference TRBV29-1 and TRBJ1-2): SAVISQKPSRDICQRGTSLTIQCQVDSQVTMMFWYRQQPGQSLTLIATANQGSEATYESGFVIDKFPISRPNLTFSTLTVSNMSPEDSSIYLCSVDPPSSYGYTFGSGTRLTVV.

The chain recombines TRBV4-1 with TRBJ2-2; D is possibly TRBD2 (6 bases). Germline V gives CDR1 MGHRA, CDR2 YSYEKL. V was pared by 4 bases and J by 3 bases, with 9 bases between. The CDR3 has 14 amino acids. The DNA for the CDR3 is TGCGCCAGCAGCCCCTGGGGGGACACCGGGGAGCTGTTTTTT. As protein: CASSPWGDTGELFF.

The rearrangement links TRBV5-1 to TRBJ2-1; 11 bases align to TRBD1. CDR3 length: 15 residues. V was clipped by 4 bases and J by 6 bases; unmatched bases: 6. Germline values: CDR1 SGHRS, CDR2 YFSETQ. DNA of the CDR3: TGCGCCAGCAGCCCGGACAGGGGGCGCGTCAATGAGCAGTTCTTC. It is translated as CASSPDRGRVNEQFF.

This chain connects TRBV2 to TRBJ1-3; 9 bases are shared with TRBD1. V shed 9 bases and J 4 bases; nucleotides not matched to a gene: 1. In germline, CDR1 is SNHLY, CDR2 FYNNEI. The CDR3 runs to 12 residues. Written as DNA, the CDR3 is TGTGCCAGTACAGGGGGCGGAAACACCATATATTTT. Translated: CASTGGGNTIYF.

The chain is built from TRBV18 and TRBJ2-2; 7 bases are a match to TRBD1. Unmatched junction bases numbered 9, after V lost 3 bases and J lost 11 bases. CDR3 size: 14 residues. CDR1 and CDR2 from the germline V gene are KGHSH and LQKENI. For the CDR3, the DNA is TGTGCCAGCTCACCCCGGGGACAGAACACTGAGCTGTTTTTT. Translated, it gives CASSPRGQNTELFF.

The chain carries TRBV19 and TRBJ1-5; D gene ambiguous. Germline CDR1 reads LNHDA; CDR2 reads SQIVND (reference sequence). The CDR3 loop spans 16 amino acids. V shed 5 bases and J shed 0 bases, with 14 bases lying between them. The CDR3 sequence is CASSWYGSGSNQPQHF. In DNA form, the CDR3 reads TGTGCCAGTAGTTGGTATGGGTCGGGTAGCAATCAGCCCCAGCATTTT.

The chain carries TRBV11-3 and TRBJ2-2; D not certain. V was cut by 2 bases and J by 5 bases, with 3 bases left in between. The CDR3 has 12 amino acids. Looked up from germline, CDR1 is SGHNT and CDR2 is YENEEA. The chain's CDR3 is CASSLQTGELFF. The CDR3, as DNA: TGTGCCAGCAGCTTACAGACCGGGGAGCTGTTTTTT. Supplemented by reference TRBV11-3 and TRBJ2-2, the full variable domain reads EAGVVQSPRYKIIEKKQPVAFWCNPISGHNTLYWYLQNLGQGPELLIRYENEEAVDDSQLPKDRFSAERLKGVDSTLKIQPAELGDSAVYLCASSLQTGELFFGEGSRLTVL.

The chain uses TRBV9 and TRBJ1-6, with D possibly matching TRBD1 (6 bases). V was pared by 3 bases and J by 8 bases, with 15 bases between. The CDR3 runs 15 residues. Germline CDR1 and CDR2: SGDLS and YYNGEE. This CDR3 reads CASSGPRAGDSPLHF. The CDR3 DNA reads as TGTGCCAGCAGCGGACCCCGGGCAGGGGATTCACCCCTCCACTTT.

The V gene is TRBV10-1, the J gene TRBJ2-7; 10 bases agree with TRBD2. This CDR3 contains 17 residues. CDR1 and CDR2 (germline): WNHNN, SYGVQD (reference sequence). Trimming removed 0 bases from V and 7 bases from J; junction bases left unmatched: 12. The CDR3 nucleotides are TGCGCCAGCAGTGAGTCGTGGGCTAGCGGGGGACCCGCTGAGCAGTACGTC. Amino acid sequence: CASSESWASGGPAEQYV.

This sequence joins TRBV11-2 and TRBJ2-7; maybe TRBD1 (7 bases). CDR3 size: 13 residues. Germline CDR1 and CDR2: SGHAT and FQNNGV. V lost 2 bases and J 7 bases, leaving 12 bases between the germline ends. In nucleotides, the CDR3 is TGTGCCAGCAGCTTACTGGGGGGACAGGAGCAGTACGTC. The encoded protein is CASSLLGGQEQYV.

V and J are TRBV14 and TRBJ2-3; no clear D. Deletions cut 4 bases from V and 2 bases from J, with 4 bases between. CDR3 length: 12 residues. Germline V gene lookup returns CDR1 SGHDN and CDR2 FVKESK. Here the CDR3 reads CASSPNTDTQYF. The CDR3 bases are TGTGCCAGCAGCCCAAACACAGATACGCAGTATTTT.